This T cell receptor beta chain emerged from a study of blood T cells in healthy people across ages. Findings and limits, study-wide: Fewer expanded clones and more diversity marked long-lived versus aged donors.

The CDR3 spans 14 residues. The germline gives CDR1 SQVTM, CDR2 ANQGSEA. Through a sample-barcoded 5' primer and a J-beta primer mix, a second PCR was run for roughly 7 to 12 cycles. A single record per CDR3 protein comes from TCRdb applying MiXCR to the 5' RACE reads. The sample records roughly 1.7 million distinct CDR3 sequences, about 31% being singletons. As concerns this clonotype: Antigen specificity is unknown. A clone one base away is much larger, so this may be a read error.

The specimen was blood. The gene calls are TRBV29-1 and TRBJ2-1; 8 nucleotides align to TRBD2. This TCR came from a woman in her 30s in good health. This CDR3 reads CSVGGGLVYDEQFF. CDR3 coding DNA: TGCAGCGTTGGTGGGGGACTAGTCTACGATGAGCAGTTCTTC.